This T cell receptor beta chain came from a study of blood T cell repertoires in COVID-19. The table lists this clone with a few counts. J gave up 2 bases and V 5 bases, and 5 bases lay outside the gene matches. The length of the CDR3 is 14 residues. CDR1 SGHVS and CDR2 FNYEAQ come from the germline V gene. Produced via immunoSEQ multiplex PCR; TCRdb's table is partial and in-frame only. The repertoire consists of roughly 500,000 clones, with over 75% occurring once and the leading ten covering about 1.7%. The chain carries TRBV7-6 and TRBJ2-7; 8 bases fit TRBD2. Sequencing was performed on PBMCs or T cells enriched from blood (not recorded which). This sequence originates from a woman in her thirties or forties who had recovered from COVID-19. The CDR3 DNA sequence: TGTGCCAGCAGCACTAGCGGTAGCGCCTACGAGCAGTACTTC. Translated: CASSTSGSAYEQYF.